The clone carrying this T cell receptor beta chain was picked up a small number of times. The antigen is not known. This sample was taken from a study of beta chain features in type 1 diabetes. Study observations and caveats: Type 1 diabetes patients had fewer VDJ junction insertions and more deletions. Researchers reported that naive, central memory and Treg TCRB repertoires appeared more similar in patients than in healthy donors.

Germline V gene sequence: CDR1 MDHEN, CDR2 SYDVKM. This CDR3 contains 13 residues. V shed 8 bases and J 4 bases; nucleotides not matched to a gene: 7. Sequenced material consisted of expressed TCRB transcripts (all of the isolated RNA was reverse transcribed). Assay: immunoSEQ multiplex PCR; the TCRdb copy retains only in-frame clones and omits some. Of 350,000 to 450,000 clones in the sample, about 15% were seen once. The clonotype comes from a woman younger than 30 in good health. The chain carries TRBV28 and TRBJ1-2, with 7 bases lining up with TRBD1. Sample: naive CD4+ T cells from blood. CDR3 coding DNA: TGTGCCAGCTTAAGGGGGCCCGGCTATGGCTACACCTTC. Its translation is CASLRGPGYGYTF.